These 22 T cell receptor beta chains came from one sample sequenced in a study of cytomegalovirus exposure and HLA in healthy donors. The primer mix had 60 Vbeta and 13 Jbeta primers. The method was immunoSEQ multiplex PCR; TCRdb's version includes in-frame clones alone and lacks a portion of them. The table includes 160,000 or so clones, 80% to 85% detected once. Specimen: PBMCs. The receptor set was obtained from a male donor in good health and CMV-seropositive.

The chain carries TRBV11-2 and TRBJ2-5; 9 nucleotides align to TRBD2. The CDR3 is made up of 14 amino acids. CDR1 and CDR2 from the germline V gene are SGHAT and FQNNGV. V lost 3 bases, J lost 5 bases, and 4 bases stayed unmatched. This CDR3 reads CASSFSGSGETQYF. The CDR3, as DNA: TGTGCCAGCAGCTTTAGCGGGAGCGGTGAGACCCAGTACTTC.

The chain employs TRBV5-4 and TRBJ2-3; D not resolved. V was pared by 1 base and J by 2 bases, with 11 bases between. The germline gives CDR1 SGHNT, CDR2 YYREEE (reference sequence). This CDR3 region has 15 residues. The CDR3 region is CASSLSVSATDTQYF. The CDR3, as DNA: TGTGCCAGCAGCTTGAGCGTCTCCGCCACAGATACGCAGTATTTT.

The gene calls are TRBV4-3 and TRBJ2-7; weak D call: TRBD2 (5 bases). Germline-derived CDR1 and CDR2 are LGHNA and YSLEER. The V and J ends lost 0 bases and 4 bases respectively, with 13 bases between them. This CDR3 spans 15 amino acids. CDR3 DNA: TGCGCCAGCAGCCAAGAGGCTAGCCGGTCTTACGAGCAGTACTTC. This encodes CASSQEASRSYEQYF.

CDR3 amino acids: CASSPAGSGIPNGETQYF. As DNA, the CDR3 is TGTGCCAGCAGCCCAGCGGGGTCGGGGATCCCGAACGGGGAGACCCAGTACTTC. V gene TRBV7-2 combines with J gene TRBJ2-5; 7 bases are a match to TRBD2. J gave up 5 bases and V 5 bases, and 20 bases lay outside the gene matches. This CDR3 contains 18 residues. Germline-derived CDR1 and CDR2 are SGHTA and FQGNSA.

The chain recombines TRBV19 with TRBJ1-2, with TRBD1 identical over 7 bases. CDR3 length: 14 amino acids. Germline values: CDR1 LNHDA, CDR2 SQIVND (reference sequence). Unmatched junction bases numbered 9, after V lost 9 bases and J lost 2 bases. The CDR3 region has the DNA TGTGCCAGCACGGGACAGTTAGTCAACTATGGCTACACCTTC. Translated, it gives CASTGQLVNYGYTF.

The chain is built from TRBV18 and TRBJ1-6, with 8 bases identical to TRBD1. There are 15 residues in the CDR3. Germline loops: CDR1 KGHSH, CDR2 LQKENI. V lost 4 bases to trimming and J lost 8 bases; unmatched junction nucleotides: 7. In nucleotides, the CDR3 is TGTGCCAGCTCACTTTCAGGGGGCGCGGATTCACCCCTCCACTTT. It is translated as CASSLSGGADSPLHF.

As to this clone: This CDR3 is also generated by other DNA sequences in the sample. The CDR3 nucleotides read TGTGCCAGCAGCTTAGGGCGGGAGTTTTACGAGCAGTACTTC. As protein: CASSLGREFYEQYF. The V gene is TRBV7-2, the J gene TRBJ2-7; 7 bases agree with TRBD2. Germline lookup yields CDR1 SGHTA and CDR2 FQGNSA. This CDR3 comprises 14 residues. Trimming took 1 base from V and 4 from J; bases not matched to a gene: 4. Variable domain in full (rest from reference TRBV7-2 and TRBJ2-7): GAGVSQSPSNKVTEKGKDVELRCDPISGHTALYWYRQSLGQGLEFLIYFQGNSAPDKSGLPSDRFSAERTGGSVSTLTIQRTQQEDSAVYLCASSLGREFYEQYFGPGTRLTVT.

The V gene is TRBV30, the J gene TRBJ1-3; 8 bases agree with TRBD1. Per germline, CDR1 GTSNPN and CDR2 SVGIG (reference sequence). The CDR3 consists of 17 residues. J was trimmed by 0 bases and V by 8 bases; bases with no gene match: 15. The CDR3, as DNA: TGTGCCGGGCGGACAGGGAAGTTATCTAGCTCTGGAAACACCATATATTTT. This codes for CAGRTGKLSSSGNTIYF.

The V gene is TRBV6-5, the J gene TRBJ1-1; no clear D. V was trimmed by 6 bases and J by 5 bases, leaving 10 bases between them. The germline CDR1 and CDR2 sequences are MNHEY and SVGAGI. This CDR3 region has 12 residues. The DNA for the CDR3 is TGTGCCAGCAGGGAGGGAGGAACTGAAGCTTTCTTT. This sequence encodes CASREGGTEAFF.

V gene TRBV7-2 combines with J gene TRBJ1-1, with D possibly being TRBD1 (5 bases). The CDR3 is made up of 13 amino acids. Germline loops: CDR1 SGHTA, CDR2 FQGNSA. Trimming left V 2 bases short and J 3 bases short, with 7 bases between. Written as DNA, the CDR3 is TGTGCCAGCAGCTTAAGGGGCGACACTGAAGCTTTCTTT. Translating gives CASSLRGDTEAFF.

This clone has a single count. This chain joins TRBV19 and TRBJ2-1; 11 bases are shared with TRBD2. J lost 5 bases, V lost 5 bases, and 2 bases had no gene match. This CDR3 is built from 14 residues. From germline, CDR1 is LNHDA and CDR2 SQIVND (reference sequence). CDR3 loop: CASSGSGRDNEQFF. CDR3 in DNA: TGTGCCAGTAGTGGTAGCGGGAGGGACAATGAGCAGTTCTTC.

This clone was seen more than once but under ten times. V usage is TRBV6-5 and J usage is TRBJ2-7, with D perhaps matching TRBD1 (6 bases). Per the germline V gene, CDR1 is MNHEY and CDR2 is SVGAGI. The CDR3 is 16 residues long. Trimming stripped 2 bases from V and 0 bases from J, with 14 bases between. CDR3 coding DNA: TGTGCCAGCAGTTACCTACAGGGCATCGGCTCCTACGAGCAGTACTTC. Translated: CASSYLQGIGSYEQYF.

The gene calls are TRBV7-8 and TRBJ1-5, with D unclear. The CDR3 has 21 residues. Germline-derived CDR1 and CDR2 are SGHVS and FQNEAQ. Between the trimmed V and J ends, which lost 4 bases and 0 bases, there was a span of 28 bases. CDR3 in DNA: TGTGCCAGCAGCTCGGGGAGGGTAGGCCTCACCCGGAGTGCTAGCAATCAGCCCCAGCATTTT. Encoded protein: CASSSGRVGLTRSASNQPQHF.

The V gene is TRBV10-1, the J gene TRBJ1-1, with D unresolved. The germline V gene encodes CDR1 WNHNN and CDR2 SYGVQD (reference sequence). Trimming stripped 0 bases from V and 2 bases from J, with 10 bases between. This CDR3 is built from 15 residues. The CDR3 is CASSESSVVNTEAFF. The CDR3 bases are TGCGCCAGCAGTGAGTCGTCGGTCGTTAACACTGAAGCTTTCTTT.

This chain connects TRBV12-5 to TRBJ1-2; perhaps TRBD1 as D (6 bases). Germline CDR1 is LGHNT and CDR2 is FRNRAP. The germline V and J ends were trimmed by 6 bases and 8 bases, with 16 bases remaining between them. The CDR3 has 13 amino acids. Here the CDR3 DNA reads TGTGCTAGTGGCCCACAGGGTCAACGCGGCTACACCTTC. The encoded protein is CASGPQGQRGYTF.

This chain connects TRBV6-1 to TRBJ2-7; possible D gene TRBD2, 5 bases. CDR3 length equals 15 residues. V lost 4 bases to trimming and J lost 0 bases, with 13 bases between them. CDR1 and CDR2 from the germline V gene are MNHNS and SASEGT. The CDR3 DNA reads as TGTGCCAGCAGTGCGGACTTACCGAGCTCCTACGAGCAGTACTTC. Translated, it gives CASSADLPSSYEQYF.

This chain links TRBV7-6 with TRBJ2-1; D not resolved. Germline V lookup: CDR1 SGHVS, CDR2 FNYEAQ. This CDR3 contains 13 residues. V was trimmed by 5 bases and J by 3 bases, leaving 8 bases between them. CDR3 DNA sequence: TGTGCCAGCAGCCTAGGTCACTACAATGAGCAGTTCTTC. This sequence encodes CASSLGHYNEQFF.

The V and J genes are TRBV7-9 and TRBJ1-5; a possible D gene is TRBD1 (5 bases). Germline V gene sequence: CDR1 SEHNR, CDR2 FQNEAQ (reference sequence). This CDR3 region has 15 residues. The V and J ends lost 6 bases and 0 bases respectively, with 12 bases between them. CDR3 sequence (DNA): TGTGCCAGCAGTTCTTTCAGGGATAGCAATCAGCCCCAGCATTTT. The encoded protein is CASSSFRDSNQPQHF.

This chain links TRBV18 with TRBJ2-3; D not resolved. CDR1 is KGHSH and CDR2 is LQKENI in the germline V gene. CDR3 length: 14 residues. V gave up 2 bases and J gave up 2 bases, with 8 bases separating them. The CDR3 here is CASSPSRATDTQYF. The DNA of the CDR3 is TGTGCCAGCTCACCATCTAGAGCCACAGATACGCAGTATTTT.

CDR3 residues: CASSIVSDTEAFF. The DNA of the CDR3 is TGTGCCAGTAGTATTGTTTCGGACACTGAAGCTTTCTTT. V and J are TRBV19 and TRBJ1-1; D gene uncertain. V lost 3 bases to trimming and J lost 3 bases, with 8 bases between them. Germline V gives CDR1 LNHDA, CDR2 SQIVND (reference sequence). There are 13 residues in the CDR3.

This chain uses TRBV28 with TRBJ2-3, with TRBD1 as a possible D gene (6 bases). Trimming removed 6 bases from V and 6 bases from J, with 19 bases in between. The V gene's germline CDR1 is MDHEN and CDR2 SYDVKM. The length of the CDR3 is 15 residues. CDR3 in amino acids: CASSSSGDGVDTQYF. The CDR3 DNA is TGTGCCAGCAGCTCTTCAGGGGACGGGGTGGATACGCAGTATTTT. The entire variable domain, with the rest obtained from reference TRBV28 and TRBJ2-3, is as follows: DVKVTQSSRYLVKRTGEKVFLECVQDMDHENMFWYRQDPGLGLRLIYFSYDVKMKEKGDIPEGYSVSREKKERFSLILESASTNQTSMYLCASSSSGDGVDTQYFGPGTRLTVL.

The CDR3 spells CASSLNWSYEQYF. DNA for the CDR3: TGCGCCAGCAGCTTGAACTGGTCCTACGAGCAGTACTTC. The chain employs TRBV5-1 and TRBJ2-7; D gene ambiguous. The CDR3 length is 13 residues. V was trimmed by 1 base and J by 1 base, leaving 6 bases between them. CDR1 is SGHRS and CDR2 is YFSETQ in the germline V gene.